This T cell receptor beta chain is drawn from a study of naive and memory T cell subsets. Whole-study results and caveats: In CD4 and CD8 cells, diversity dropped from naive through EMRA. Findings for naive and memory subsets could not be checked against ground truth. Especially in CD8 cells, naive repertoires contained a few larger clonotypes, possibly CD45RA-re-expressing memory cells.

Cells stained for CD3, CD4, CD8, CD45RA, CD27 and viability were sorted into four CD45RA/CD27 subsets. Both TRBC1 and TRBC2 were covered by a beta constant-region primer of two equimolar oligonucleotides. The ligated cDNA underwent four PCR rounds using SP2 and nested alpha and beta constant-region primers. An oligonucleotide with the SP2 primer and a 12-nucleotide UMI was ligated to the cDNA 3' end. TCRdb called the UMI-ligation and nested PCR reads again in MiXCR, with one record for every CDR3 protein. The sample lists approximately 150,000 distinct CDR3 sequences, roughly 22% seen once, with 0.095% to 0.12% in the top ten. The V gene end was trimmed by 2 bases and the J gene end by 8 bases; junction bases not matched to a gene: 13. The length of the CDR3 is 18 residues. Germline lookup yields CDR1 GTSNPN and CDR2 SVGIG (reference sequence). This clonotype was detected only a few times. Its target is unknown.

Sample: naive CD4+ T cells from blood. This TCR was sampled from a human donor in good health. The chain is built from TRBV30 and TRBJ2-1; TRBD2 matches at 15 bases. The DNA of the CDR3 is TGTGCCTGGAGTAAGCGAGGACTAGCGGGAGGGCCTGGCCATGAGCAGTTCTTC. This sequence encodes CAWSKRGLAGGPGHEQFF. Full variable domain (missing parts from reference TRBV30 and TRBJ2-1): SQTIHQWPATLVQPVGSPLSLECTVEGTSNPNLYWYRQAAGRGLQLLFYSVGIGQISSEVPQNLSASRPQDRQFILSSKKLLLSDSGFYLCAWSKRGLAGGPGHEQFFGPGTRLTVL.